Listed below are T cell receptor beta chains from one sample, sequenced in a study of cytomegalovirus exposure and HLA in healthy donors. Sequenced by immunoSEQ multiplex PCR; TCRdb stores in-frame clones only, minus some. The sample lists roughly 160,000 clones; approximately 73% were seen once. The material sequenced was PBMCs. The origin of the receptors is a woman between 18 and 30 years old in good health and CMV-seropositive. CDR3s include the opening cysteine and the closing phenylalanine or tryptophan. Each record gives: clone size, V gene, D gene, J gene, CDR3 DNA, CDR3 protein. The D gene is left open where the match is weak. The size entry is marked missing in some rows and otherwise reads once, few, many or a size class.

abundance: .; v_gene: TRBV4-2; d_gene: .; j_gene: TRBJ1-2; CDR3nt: TGTGCCAGCAGCCAAGAGGCAGGGGAGAACTATGGCTACACCTTC; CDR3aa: CASSQEAGENYGYTF
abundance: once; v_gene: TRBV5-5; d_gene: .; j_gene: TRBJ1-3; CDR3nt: TGTGCCAGCAGGCGAGACTGGAACTCTGGAAACACCATATATTTT; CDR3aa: CASRRDWNSGNTIYF
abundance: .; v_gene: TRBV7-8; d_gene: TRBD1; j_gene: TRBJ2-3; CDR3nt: TGTGCCAGCAGCTTTCTCTGGGACAGGGGAAGGACAGATACGCAGTATTTT; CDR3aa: CASSFLWDRGRTDTQYF
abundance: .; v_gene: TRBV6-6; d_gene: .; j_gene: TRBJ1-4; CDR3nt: TGTGCCAGCAGTTACAACAGTGCAACTAATGAAAAACTGTTTTTT; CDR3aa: CASSYNSATNEKLFF
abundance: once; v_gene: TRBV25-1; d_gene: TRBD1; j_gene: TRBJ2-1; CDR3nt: TGTGCCAGCGTCCCGGAAGACAGGGTTTACAATGAGCAGTTCTTC; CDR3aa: CASVPEDRVYNEQFF
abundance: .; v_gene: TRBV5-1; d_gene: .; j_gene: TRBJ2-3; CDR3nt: TGCGCCAGCAGCTTGGGCGCGCTGTTCACAGATACGCAGTATTTT; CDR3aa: CASSLGALFTDTQYF
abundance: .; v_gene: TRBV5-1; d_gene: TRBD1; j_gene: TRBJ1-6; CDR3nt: TGCGCCAGCAGCTGGGAGGGGACAGGGCAGGGTTCACCCCTCCACTTT; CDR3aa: CASSWEGTGQGSPLHF
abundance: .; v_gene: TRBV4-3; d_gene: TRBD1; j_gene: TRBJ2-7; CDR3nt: TGCGCCAGCAGCCAAGGTTCGACAGGGATTCCCTACGAGCAGTACTTC; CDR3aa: CASSQGSTGIPYEQYF
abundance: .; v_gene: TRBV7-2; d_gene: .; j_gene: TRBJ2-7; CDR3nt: TGTGCCAGCAGCCCCCAGCCAGGAAACGCCTACGAGCAGTACTTC; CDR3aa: CASSPQPGNAYEQYF
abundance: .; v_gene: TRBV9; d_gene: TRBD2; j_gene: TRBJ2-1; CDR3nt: TGTGCCAGCAGCCAAAACCCGGGACTAGGGAACAATGAGCAGTTCTTC; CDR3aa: CASSQNPGLGNNEQFF
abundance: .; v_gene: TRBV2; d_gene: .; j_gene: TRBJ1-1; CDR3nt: TGTGCCAGCAGCGCCTCTAGCGACAGGAACACTGAAGCTTTCTTT; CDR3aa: CASSASSDRNTEAFF
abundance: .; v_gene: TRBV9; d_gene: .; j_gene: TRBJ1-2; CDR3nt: TGTGCCAGCAGCGTAGGACAGACCTATGGCTACACCTTC; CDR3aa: CASSVGQTYGYTF
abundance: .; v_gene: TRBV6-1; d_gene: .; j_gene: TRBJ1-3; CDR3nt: TGTGCCAGCATCTACGCGGGGTTCTCTGGAAACACCATATATTTT; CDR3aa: CASIYAGFSGNTIYF
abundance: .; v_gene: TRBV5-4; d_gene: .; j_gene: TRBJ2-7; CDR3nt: TGTGCCAGCAGCTTACCCCAGGCGGGGACTTACGAGCAGTACTTC; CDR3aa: CASSLPQAGTYEQYF
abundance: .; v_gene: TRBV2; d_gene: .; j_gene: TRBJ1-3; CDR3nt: TGTGCCAGCAGCGTCTCTGGAAACACCATATATTTT; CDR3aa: CASSVSGNTIYF
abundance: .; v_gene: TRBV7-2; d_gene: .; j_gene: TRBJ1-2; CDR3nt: TGTGCCAGCAGCCAAGGGACACCCGGGGTCTATGGCTACACCTTC; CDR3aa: CASSQGTPGVYGYTF
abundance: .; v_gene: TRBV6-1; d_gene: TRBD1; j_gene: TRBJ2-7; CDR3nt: TGTGCCAGCAATACAGGGGGGAGCTCCTACGAGCAGTACTTC; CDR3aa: CASNTGGSSYEQYF
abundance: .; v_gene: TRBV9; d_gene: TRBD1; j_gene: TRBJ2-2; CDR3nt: TGTGCCAGCTCTCCAAAAACAGGGGGCGTCACCGGGGAGCTGTTTTTT; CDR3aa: CASSPKTGGVTGELFF
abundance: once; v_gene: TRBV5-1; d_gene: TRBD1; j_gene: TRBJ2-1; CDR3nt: TGCGCCAGCAGCGGGGCGGACAGGGGGCGCCTCGATGAGCAGTTCTTC; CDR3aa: CASSGADRGRLDEQFF
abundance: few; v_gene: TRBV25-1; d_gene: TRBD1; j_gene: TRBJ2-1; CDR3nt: TGTGCCAGCAGTGAAAGTGGTCGGACAGGGACTTTGAATGAGCAGTTCTTC; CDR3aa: CASSESGRTGTLNEQFF
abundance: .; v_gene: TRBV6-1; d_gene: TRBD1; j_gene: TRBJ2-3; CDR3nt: TGTGCCAGCAGGGGACAGGGGGAGGCAGATACGCAGTATTTT; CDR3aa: CASRGQGEADTQYF
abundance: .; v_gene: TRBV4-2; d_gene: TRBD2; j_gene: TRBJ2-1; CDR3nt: TGTGCCAGCAGCCAAGTAATAGCGGGGGGGAATGAGCAGTTCTTC; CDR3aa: CASSQVIAGGNEQFF
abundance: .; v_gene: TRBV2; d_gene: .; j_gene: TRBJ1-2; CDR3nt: TGTGCCAGCAGAGCCGACAGTGGCTACACCTTC; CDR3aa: CASRADSGYTF
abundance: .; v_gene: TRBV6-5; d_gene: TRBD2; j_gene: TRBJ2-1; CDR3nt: TGTGCCAGCAGTTCCATAGCGGGGGGGACAGACAATGAGCAGTTCTTC; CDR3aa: CASSSIAGGTDNEQFF
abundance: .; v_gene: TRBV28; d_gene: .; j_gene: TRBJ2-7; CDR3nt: TGTGCCAGCAGTCCTTCCCCCAGGGACTACGAGCAGTACTTC; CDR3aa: CASSPSPRDYEQYF
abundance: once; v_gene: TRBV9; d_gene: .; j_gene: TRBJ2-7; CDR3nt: TGTGCCAGCAGCGTAGCAGGGAACGAGCAGTACTTC; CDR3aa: CASSVAGNEQYF
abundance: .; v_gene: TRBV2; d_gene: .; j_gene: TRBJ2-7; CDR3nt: TGTGCCAGCTGTCGCGGGTACGAGCAGTACTTC; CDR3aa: CASCRGYEQYF
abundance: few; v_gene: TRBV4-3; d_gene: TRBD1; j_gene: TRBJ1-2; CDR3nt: TGCGCCAGCAGCCAAGATTCGGGACAGGGGTCCTATGGCTACACCTTC; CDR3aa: CASSQDSGQGSYGYTF
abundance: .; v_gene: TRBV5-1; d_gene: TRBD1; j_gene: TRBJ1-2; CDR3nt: TGCGCCAGCAGTTCTCCGGGGCAGGGGGCGTATTATGGCTACACCTTC; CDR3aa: CASSSPGQGAYYGYTF
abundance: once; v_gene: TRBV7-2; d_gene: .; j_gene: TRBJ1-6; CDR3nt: TGTGCCAGCAGCTCCCAAGGGGGGGTGTATAATTCACCCCTCCACTTT; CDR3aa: CASSSQGGVYNSPLHF
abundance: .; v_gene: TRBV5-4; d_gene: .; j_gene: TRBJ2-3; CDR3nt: TGTGCCAGCAGCTCGGGGGGAGGGGGGGCAGGAGATACGCAGTATTTT; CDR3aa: CASSSGGGGAGDTQYF
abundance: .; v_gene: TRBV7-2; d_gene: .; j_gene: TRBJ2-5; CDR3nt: TGTGCCAGCAGCTTAGCGGTAGGGGGCCAAGAGACCCAGTACTTC; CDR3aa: CASSLAVGGQETQYF
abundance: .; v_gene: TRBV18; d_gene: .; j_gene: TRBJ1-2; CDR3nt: TGTGCCAGCTCACCACCGACCCAGGACACAGGATACTATGGCTACACCTTC; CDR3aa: CASSPPTQDTGYYGYTF
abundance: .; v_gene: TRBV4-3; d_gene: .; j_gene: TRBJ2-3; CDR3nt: TGCGCCAGCAGCCAAGATCTGGGGACTGAAATCACAGATACGCAGTATTTT; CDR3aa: CASSQDLGTEITDTQYF
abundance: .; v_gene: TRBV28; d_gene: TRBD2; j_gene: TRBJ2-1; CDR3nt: TGTGCCAGCAGTTACCCAGGACTAGCGGGGGGGGAGCAGTTCTTC; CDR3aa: CASSYPGLAGGEQFF
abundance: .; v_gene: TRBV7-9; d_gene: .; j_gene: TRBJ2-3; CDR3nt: TGTGCCAGCAGCTTGGAGGGTAGCACAGATACGCAGTATTTT; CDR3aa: CASSLEGSTDTQYF
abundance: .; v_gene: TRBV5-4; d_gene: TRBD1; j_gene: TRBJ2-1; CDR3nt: TGTGCCAGCAGCTTTCGAGGACAGGACTACAATGAGCAGTTCTTC; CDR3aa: CASSFRGQDYNEQFF
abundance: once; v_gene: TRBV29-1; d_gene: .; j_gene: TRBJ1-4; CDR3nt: TGCAGCGTCAAACAGGGCGGGAATGAAAAACTGTTTTTT; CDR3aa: CSVKQGGNEKLFF
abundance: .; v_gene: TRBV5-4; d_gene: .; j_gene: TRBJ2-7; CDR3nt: TGTGCCAGCAGCTCGGCGGGACAGCTCTACGAGCAGTACTTC; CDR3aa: CASSSAGQLYEQYF
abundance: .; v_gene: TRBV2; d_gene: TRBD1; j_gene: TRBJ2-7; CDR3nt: TGTGCCAGCAGAGGACAGGGGAGCTCCTACGAGCAGTACTTC; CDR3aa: CASRGQGSSYEQYF
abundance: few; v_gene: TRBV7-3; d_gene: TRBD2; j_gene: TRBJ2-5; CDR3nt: TGTGCCAGCAGCTTCAGCGGGGGGGGCGGGACCCAGTACTTC; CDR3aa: CASSFSGGGGTQYF
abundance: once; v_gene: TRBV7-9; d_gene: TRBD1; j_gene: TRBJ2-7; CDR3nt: TGTGCCAGCAGCTTTGGACAGGGCTACGAGCAGTACTTC; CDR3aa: CASSFGQGYEQYF